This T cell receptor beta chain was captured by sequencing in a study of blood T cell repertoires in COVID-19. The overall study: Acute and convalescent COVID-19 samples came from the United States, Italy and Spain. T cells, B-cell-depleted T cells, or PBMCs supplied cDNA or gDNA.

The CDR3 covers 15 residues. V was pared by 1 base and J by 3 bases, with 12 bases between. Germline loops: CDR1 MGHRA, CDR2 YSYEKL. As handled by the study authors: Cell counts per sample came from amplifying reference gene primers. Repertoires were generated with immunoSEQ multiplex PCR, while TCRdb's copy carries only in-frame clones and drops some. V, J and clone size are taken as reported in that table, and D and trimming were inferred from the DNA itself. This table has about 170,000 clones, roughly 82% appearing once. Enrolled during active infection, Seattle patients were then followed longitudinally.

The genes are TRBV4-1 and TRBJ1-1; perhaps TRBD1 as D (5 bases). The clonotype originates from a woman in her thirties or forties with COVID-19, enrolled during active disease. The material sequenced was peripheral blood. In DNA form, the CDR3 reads TGCGCCAGCAGCCAAGTATCGGGGGTTGACACTGAAGCTTTCTTT. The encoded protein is CASSQVSGVDTEAFF.